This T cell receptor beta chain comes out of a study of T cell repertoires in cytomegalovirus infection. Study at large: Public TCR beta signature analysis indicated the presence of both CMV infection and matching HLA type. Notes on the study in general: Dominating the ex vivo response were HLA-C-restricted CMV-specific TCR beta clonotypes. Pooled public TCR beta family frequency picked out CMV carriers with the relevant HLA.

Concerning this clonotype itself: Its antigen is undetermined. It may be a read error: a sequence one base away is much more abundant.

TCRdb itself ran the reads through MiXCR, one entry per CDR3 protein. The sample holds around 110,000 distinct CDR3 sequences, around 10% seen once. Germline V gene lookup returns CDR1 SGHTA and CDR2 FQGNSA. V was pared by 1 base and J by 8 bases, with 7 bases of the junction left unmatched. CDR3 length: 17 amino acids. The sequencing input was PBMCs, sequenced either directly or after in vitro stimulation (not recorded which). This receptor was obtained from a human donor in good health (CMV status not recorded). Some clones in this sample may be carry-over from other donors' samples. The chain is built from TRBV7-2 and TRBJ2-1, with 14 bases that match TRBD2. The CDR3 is CASSLGGTSGSQDEQFF. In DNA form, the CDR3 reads TGTGCCAGCAGCTTAGGGGGGACTAGCGGGAGCCAGGATGAGCAGTTCTTC. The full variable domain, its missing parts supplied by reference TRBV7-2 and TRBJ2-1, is GAGVSQSPSNKVTEKGKDVELRCDPISGHTALYWYRQSLGQGLEFLIYFQGNSAPDKSGLPSDRFSAERTGGSVSTLTIQRTQQEDSAVYLCASSLGGTSGSQDEQFFGPGTRLTVL.